This TCR beta chain was captured by sequencing in a study of OX40 agonist ivuxolimab in advanced cancers. About the study as a whole: Ivuxolimab, which targeted the costimulatory receptor OX40 (CD134), was an agonistic, fully human IgG2 monoclonal antibody. Intravenous ivuxolimab was administered to patients every 2 weeks at six dose levels: 0.01, 0.1, 0.3, 1.5, 3 and 10 mg/kg. Among the roughly 52 dose-escalation patients, about 20 had hepatocellular carcinoma, 15 melanoma, 9 renal cell carcinoma and 9 head and neck cancer. A male proportion of around 81% and a mean age of approximately 55 years, ranging from roughly 23 to 90, were recorded for the dose-escalation cohort. Prior anti-PD-1, anti-PD-L1 or anti-CTLA-4 therapy was permitted, and roughly two fifths of dose-escalation patients had received checkpoint inhibitors. Partial responses were achieved by three dose-escalation patients, of whom one had hepatocellular carcinoma and two had cutaneous melanoma. Peripheral TCRbeta sequencing was intended to test whether TCR sequence diversity was altered and clonal T-cell expansion was caused by ivuxolimab. The paper covers the monotherapy dose-escalation part of the phase I ivuxolimab trial, which included N ≈ 50 patients.

Genomic DNA was extracted from sorted cells for sequencing of the TCRbeta CDR3 region. TCRbeta CDR3 regions were sequenced using the immunoSEQ Assay. TCRdb retrieved this table from immuneACCESS and kept in-frame rearrangements only. Not all clones are present; in checked studies, unresolved V genes account for under half, and no reason is known for the remainder. The sample profile shows some 80,000 clones; 70% to 90% of them were found once. The top ten clonotypes cover roughly 0.7% of the sample. Summary of the overall study and its limitations: In the 0.1-3.0 mg/kg groups, partial responders were among the patients with the lowest normalized peripheral clonal expansion, particularly in CD8+ T cells. At doses from 0.1 to 3.0 mg/kg, clonal expansion was seen in both CD4+ and CD8+ blood T cells between baseline and week 6. Low levels of normalized T-cell clonal expansion were also seen in some patients who did not respond. After ivuxolimab, expanded clones were on average more numerous among CD8+ T cells than among CD4+ T cells. The antigen specificity of the peripheral T cells that underwent clonal expansion was not determined.

The CDR3 runs 15 residues from the cysteine to the phenylalanine. Of the read, only the CDR3 DNA is kept; its 45 bases are in frame from base 1. The V and J ends are trimmed by 1 base and 4 bases, leaving 13 bases between them. For CDR1 and CDR2, the germline V gene lists SGHTA and FQGNSA. The trial excluded patients who had a history of autoimmune disease or were on systemic immunosuppression. In every dose cohort, peripheral blood was drawn for TCR sequencing at baseline, cycle 4 day 1, and cycle 7 day 1. Samples came from an open-label, multicenter, first-in-human phase I dose-escalation trial of ivuxolimab. Adults with locally advanced or metastatic melanoma, renal cell carcinoma, hepatocellular carcinoma or head and neck squamous cell carcinoma were enrolled in the trial. CD4+ and CD8+ T cells were sorted separately from peripheral blood before TCR sequencing. About this clone: The antigen it binds to is not known. No base quality information exists; no much larger clone differs at one position.

The sequences come from CD4+ or CD8+ T cells sorted from blood, collected in a trial of the OX40 agonist ivuxolimab. The sequence came from an adult with an advanced solid tumor such as melanoma, head and neck, liver or kidney cancer. The chain is assembled from TRBV7-2 and TRBJ1-1; the D segment could be TRBD1, given 6 matching bases. In nucleotides, the sequence is TGTGCCAGCAGCTTAGTTCGGGGGCAGGCCACTGAAGCTTTCTTT. This sequence encodes CASSLVRGQATEAFF.